These 26 T cell receptor beta chains came from one sample sequenced in a study of human T cells and chemical hapten exposure. TCRdb re-called the RACE reads with MiXCR, one entry per CDR3 protein. Among about 350,000 distinct CDR3 sequences listed, approximately 5% were seen once. Time point of the sample: pre-sensitization, week 0. The treatment denotes: therapeutic diphenylcyclopropenone sensitization with weekly scalp DPC. The input for sequencing was whole blood, taken in connection with sensitization to the hapten diphenylcyclopropenone (DPC). These receptors originate from a woman aged 18-29 years with alopecia areata. Some clones in this sample may be carry-over from other donors' samples.

V and J are TRBV7-2 and TRBJ1-3; tentatively, D is TRBD1 (5 bases). The CDR3 has 16 residues. The germline V and J ends were trimmed by 5 bases and 0 bases, with 14 bases remaining between them. The V gene's germline CDR1 is SGHTA and CDR2 FQGNSA. CDR3 in amino acids: CASSPAGTASGNTIYF. CDR3 sequence (DNA): TGTGCCAGCAGCCCTGCCGGGACGGCCTCTGGAAACACCATATATTTT. The variable domain in full, with the rest retrieved from reference TRBV7-2 and TRBJ1-3, is GAGVSQSPSNKVTEKGKDVELRCDPISGHTALYWYRQSLGQGLEFLIYFQGNSAPDKSGLPSDRFSAERTGGSVSTLTIQRTQQEDSAVYLCASSPAGTASGNTIYFGEGSWLTVV.

The chain's CDR3 is CASSSGSLYRRGYTF. The CDR3 nucleotides read TGTGCCAGCAGTTCCGGGAGCCTATATCGGAGGGGCTACACCTTC. The V call is TRBV6-5, the J call TRBJ1-2; D gene uncertain. Per the germline V gene, CDR1 is MNHEY and CDR2 is SVGAGI. The V end was cut by 4 bases, the J end by 8 bases, with 20 bases between. The CDR3 runs to 15 residues.

By share, this clonotype counts as medium-sized. The V and J genes are TRBV28 and TRBJ1-6; D gene uncertain. Trimming removed 3 bases at V and 10 bases at J, with 13 bases between. In germline, CDR1 is MDHEN, CDR2 SYDVKM. This CDR3 region has 14 residues. This CDR3 reads CASSFMATGSPLHF. CDR3 bases: TGTGCCAGCAGTTTTATGGCTACTGGGTCACCCCTCCACTTT.

In this sample, this clonotype turned up many times. The chain is built from TRBV28 and TRBJ1-5, with TRBD1 as a possible D gene (6 bases). The V end lost 5 bases, the J end lost 0 bases, and 14 bases lay between the germline ends. Per germline, CDR1 MDHEN and CDR2 SYDVKM. This CDR3 has 16 amino acids. The CDR3 protein is CASSLGGGYSNQPQHF. Here the CDR3 DNA reads TGTGCCAGCAGTCTAGGGGGGGGGTATAGCAATCAGCCCCAGCATTTT.

The chain combines TRBV5-6 with TRBJ2-3, with 9 bases lining up with TRBD2. V shed 2 bases, J shed 0 bases, and the junction held 4 bases outside the gene matches. CDR1 and CDR2 (germline): SGHDT, YYEEEE. The CDR3 consists of 16 residues. This CDR3 is CASSFSGGASTDTQYF. In nucleotides, the CDR3 is TGTGCCAGCAGCTTTAGCGGGGGAGCTAGCACAGATACGCAGTATTTT.

This clonotype has a count of ten or more. CDR3 DNA: TGTGCCAGCAGTTTAGGGACAGGGGGGTACAATGAGCAGTTCTTC. Translating it yields CASSLGTGGYNEQFF. The chain employs TRBV6-2 or TRBV6-3 and TRBJ2-1, with 11 bases aligning to TRBD1. Germline-derived CDR1 and CDR2 are MNHEY and SVGEGT. The CDR3 is made up of 15 amino acids. V lost 4 bases to trimming and J lost 4 bases; unmatched junction nucleotides: 3.

This clonotype was observed at least ten times. The chain employs TRBV4-2 and TRBJ2-1; D ambiguous. V was clipped by 3 bases and J by 12 bases, with 18 bases between them. The CDR3 consists of 14 residues. In germline, CDR1 is LGHNA, CDR2 YNFKEQ. The CDR3 is CASSHSDSNLGQFF. The DNA of the CDR3 is TGTGCCAGCAGCCACTCCGACTCCAACCTTGGGCAGTTCTTC.

The chain uses TRBV24-1 and TRBJ2-3; D is uncertain. CDR3 length: 11 amino acids. V was clipped by 0 bases and J by 10 bases, with 4 bases between them. Germline assignment: CDR1 KGHDR and CDR2 SFDVKD. CDR3 sequence: CATSDLRSQYF. The CDR3 region has the DNA TGTGCCACCAGTGATTTGCGGTCGCAGTATTTT.

This clonotype was observed a handful of times. The chain recombines TRBV3-1 with TRBJ2-4; 9 positions agree with TRBD1. Unmatched junction bases numbered 4, after V lost 0 bases and J lost 10 bases. The germline gives CDR1 LGHDT, CDR2 YNNKEL (reference sequence). The CDR3 totals 14 residues. The CDR3 DNA sequence: TGTGCCAGCAGCCAAGATGACAGGGGGGGTATTCAGTACTTC. Translating it yields CASSQDDRGGIQYF.

This clonotype was seen repeatedly, ten times or more. This chain joins TRBV12-3 or TRBV12-4 and TRBJ2-3; D uncertain. V shed 2 bases and J shed 1 base, with 7 bases lying between them. CDR3 size: 14 residues. The CDR3 sequence is CASSLSWGTDTQYF. The CDR3 region has the DNA TGTGCCAGCAGTTTATCCTGGGGCACAGATACGCAGTATTTT.

In its sample, this clonotype was seen many times. V gene TRBV6-2 or TRBV6-3 combines with J gene TRBJ2-7, with TRBD2 matching over 7 bases. Germline CDR1 MNHEY, CDR2 SVGEGT. With 2 bases clipped from V and 4 bases from J, the junction kept 14 bases outside the gene matches. This CDR3 is 17 amino acids long. For the CDR3, the DNA is TGTGCCAGCAGTTACGATGGGACTACCGCCCGGGGGTACGAGCAGTACTTC. Its translation is CASSYDGTTARGYEQYF.

This clonotype has only a few counts. The genes are TRBV20-1 and TRBJ1-5; D possibly corresponds to TRBD1 (6 bases). The V and J ends lost 5 bases and 0 bases respectively, with 14 bases between them. CDR1 and CDR2 from the germline V gene are DFQATT and SNEGSKA (reference sequence). This CDR3 is built from 15 residues. The CDR3 here is CSALKGGYSNQPQHF. In nucleotides, the CDR3 is TGCAGTGCTTTGAAAGGGGGGTATAGCAATCAGCCCCAGCATTTT.

Only a few counts were recorded for this clonotype. V gene TRBV7-2 combines with J gene TRBJ2-6, with TRBD2 matching 7 bases. Germline CDR1 SGHTA, CDR2 FQGNSA. This CDR3 comprises 18 residues. V shed 1 base, J shed 1 base, and the junction held 7 bases outside the gene matches. The CDR3 bases are TGTGCCAGCAGCTTAGGAGCAGGGAGGGATTCTGGGGCCAACGTCCTGACTTTC. It specifies CASSLGAGRDSGANVLTF.

There are many counts of this clonotype. The rearrangement uses TRBV4-2 and TRBJ2-2; no clear D. This CDR3 region has 14 residues. V was clipped by 1 base and J by 6 bases, with 9 bases between them. Germline V lookup: CDR1 LGHNA, CDR2 YNFKEQ. The CDR3 reads CASSQVDVAGELFF. The CDR3 DNA is TGTGCCAGCAGCCAAGTTGATGTCGCCGGGGAGCTGTTTTTT.

This clonotype occurred many times. The V and J genes are TRBV18 and TRBJ1-3, with unresolved D. This CDR3 has 16 residues. CDR1 is KGHSH and CDR2 is LQKENI in the germline V gene. Trimming shortened V by 3 bases and J by 0 bases, and 12 bases separated the two germline ends. The CDR3 is CASSPSADLSGNTIYF. CDR3 nucleotide sequence: TGTGCCAGCTCACCGTCGGCCGACCTCTCTGGAAACACCATATATTTT.

This clonotype was counted between two and nine times. V gene TRBV11-1 combines with J gene TRBJ1-1; 9 positions match TRBD1. This CDR3 region has 14 residues. Per the germline V gene, CDR1 is SGHAT and CDR2 is FQDESV (reference sequence). The V and J ends lost 5 bases and 5 bases, in that order; junction bases with no gene match: 6. DNA for the CDR3: TGTGCCAGCAGCAAAGTGACAGGGGGAACTGAAGCTTTCTTT. This sequence encodes CASSKVTGGTEAFF.

The chain joins TRBV5-1 to TRBJ2-5; tentative D call: TRBD1 (6 bases). The germline V gene encodes CDR1 SGHRS and CDR2 YFSETQ. The CDR3 runs 14 residues. V lost 2 bases to trimming and J lost 5 bases, with 13 bases between them. The CDR3 sequence: CASSLVRGKETQYF. As DNA, the CDR3 is TGCGCCAGCAGCTTAGTCAGGGGAAAGGAGACCCAGTACTTC.

This clonotype was observed a few times. The DNA for the CDR3 is TGTGCCAGCAGTGAAGTGGGGAGGTACACTGAAGCTTTCTTT. It yields the protein CASSEVGRYTEAFF. The chain uses TRBV6-1 and TRBJ1-1; D not certain. CDR1 and CDR2 (germline): MNHNS, SASEGT. The CDR3 is 14 amino acids. Trimming stripped 1 base from V and 3 bases from J, with 9 bases between.

V is TRBV28 and J is TRBJ2-3, with D maybe TRBD2 (5 bases). Trimming removed 10 bases from V and 3 bases from J, with 17 bases in between. Germline values: CDR1 MDHEN, CDR2 SYDVKM. The CDR3 is made up of 14 amino acids. CDR3 nucleotide sequence: TGTGCCACCCTTTCGGGGATATGGACAGATACGCAGTATTTT. Its translation: CATLSGIWTDTQYF.

This clonotype was detected many times. The chain carries TRBV12-5 and TRBJ1-5; D is undetermined. V was pared by 1 base and J by 1 base, with 5 bases between. The CDR3 has 14 amino acids. The germline V gene encodes CDR1 LGHNT and CDR2 FRNRAP. The CDR3 spells CASGLGISNQPQHF. CDR3 bases: TGTGCTAGTGGTTTGGGGATAAGCAATCAGCCCCAGCATTTT.

This clonotype was seen repeatedly, ten times or more. The chain is built from TRBV6-2 or TRBV6-3 and TRBJ2-7; either TRBD1 or TRBD2 may supply D (5 bases each). Trimming took off 6 bases at V and 6 bases at J, with 21 bases between the two ends. Germline CDR1 reads MNHEY; CDR2 reads SVGEGT. The CDR3 is 15 amino acids. CDR3 protein: CASRNGARILGEQYF. The CDR3 DNA reads as TGTGCCAGCAGAAACGGGGCCCGGATCCTCGGCGAGCAGTACTTC.

Many counts were recorded for this clonotype. In DNA, the CDR3 is TGCAGTGCTAGAGGAAACAGGGTCTTGACTTCACCCCTCCACTTT. Translating gives CSARGNRVLTSPLHF. This chain joins TRBV20-1 and TRBJ1-6, with a weak D call TRBD1 (6 bases). The CDR3 covers 15 residues. CDR1 DFQATT and CDR2 SNEGSKA come from the germline V gene (reference sequence). The V gene lost 1 base and the J gene lost 9 bases, with 16 bases spanning the gap.

This clonotype was counted only a few times. The chain links TRBV12-3 or TRBV12-4 to TRBJ1-5; D gene uncertain. Between the trimmed V and J ends, which lost 5 bases and 1 base, there was a span of 12 bases. The CDR3 length is 15 residues. Here the CDR3 reads CASSNNVYSNQPQHF. CDR3 coding DNA: TGTGCCAGCAGTAATAATGTCTACAGCAATCAGCCCCAGCATTTT.

This clonotype came up many times. The chain employs TRBV18 and TRBJ2-7; D may be TRBD2 (5 bases). This CDR3 has 15 amino acids. V was clipped by 0 bases and J by 7 bases, with 16 bases between them. Germline V CDR1 and CDR2: KGHSH, LQKENI. CDR3 sequence reads: CASSPPSLGTGEQYF. The DNA of the CDR3 is TGTGCCAGCTCACCACCCAGTTTAGGTACGGGAGAGCAGTACTTC.

This clonotype occurred a few times. This chain links TRBV6-5 with TRBJ2-7, with TRBD1 matching over 7 bases. CDR3 length: 14 amino acids. From germline, CDR1 is MNHEY and CDR2 SVGAGI. The V segment lost 5 bases and the J segment 3 bases; nucleotides outside the gene matches: 7. Here the CDR3 reads CASSGGQQSYEQYF. In nucleotides, the CDR3 is TGTGCCAGCAGTGGGGGACAGCAAAGCTACGAGCAGTACTTC.

This clonotype was counted a few times. This chain uses TRBV6-2 or TRBV6-3 with TRBJ2-6; 9 bases map to TRBD1. From germline, CDR1 is MNHEY and CDR2 SVGEGT. This CDR3 has 22 residues. Trimming took 3 bases from V and 1 from J; bases not matched to a gene: 19. The CDR3 DNA is TGTGCCAGCAGTTATCCCCGACATCCGGGACAGGGCCTTAAATCTGGGGCCAACGTCCTGACTTTC. It yields the protein CASSYPRHPGQGLKSGANVLTF.